Listed below are T cell receptor beta chains from one sample, sequenced in a study of T-cell reconstitution after alpha-beta-depleted transplantation in children. TCRdb used MiXCR to reprocess the PCR reads, holding one entry per CDR3 protein. Of 550,000 to 600,000 distinct CDR3 sequences in the sample, under 30% were seen once. The sequencing used PBMCs, mostly from graft donor cells, collected 360 days after TCRalphabeta/CD19-depleted stem cell transplant. These receptors were collected from a boy under two years old who had a stem cell transplant for acute myeloid leukemia, so the T cells may come from the graft donor. Each CDR3 is given with its conserved first and last residue. Fields, in order: V gene, J gene, CDR3 protein.

TRBV28	TRBJ2-3	CASKSGLTDTQYF
TRBV2	TRBJ2-1	CASRAQEQFF
TRBV6-1	TRBJ1-2	CASSEGTGIVGYGYTF
TRBV6-2/TRBV6-3	TRBJ2-3	CASSKGTRRTDTQYF
TRBV15	TRBJ1-1	CATSRDTGPNTEAFF
TRBV7-2	TRBJ2-4	CASNHRGLGIQYF
TRBV6-5	TRBJ1-2	CASSYTNGHRKGYTF
TRBV12-3/TRBV12-4	TRBJ1-5	CASSPNLGQADQPQHF
TRBV7-2	TRBJ2-4	CASSLRDRRTF
TRBV11-2	TRBJ1-2	CASSPTQGAYGYGYTF
TRBV11-2	TRBJ2-7	CASSLTTGTYEQYF
TRBV7-8	TRBJ2-3	CASSLEAGGPIITQYF
TRBV12-3/TRBV12-4	TRBJ1-5	CASSFGEGGNQPQHF
TRBV27	TRBJ1-5	CASSRDRDGARGNQPQHF
TRBV5-1	TRBJ2-5	CASSFAPGLARVGEETQYF
TRBV6-5	TRBJ1-6	CASSYSPNRGNSPLHF
TRBV12-3/TRBV12-4	TRBJ2-4	CASSLEPGQAKNIQYF
TRBV20-1	TRBJ2-1	CSARDGPSGEGEQFF
TRBV5-1	TRBJ1-1	CASSRDRDPNTEAFF
TRBV15	TRBJ1-5	CATSRVGTGNQPQHF
TRBV5-6	TRBJ2-1	CASRHGGAVYNEQFF
TRBV20-1	TRBJ2-5	CSARGQEETQYF
TRBV5-1	TRBJ2-7	CASREFREDEQYF
TRBV6-5	TRBJ1-2	CASSYEAARANNYGYTF
TRBV11-2	TRBJ1-5	CASSSDRVGNQPQHF
TRBV5-5	TRBJ1-1	CASSFRDPDRAPNTEAFF
TRBV5-1	TRBJ1-1	CASSLGDTEAFF
TRBV6-5	TRBJ2-3	CASSSPGLDTQYF
TRBV4-1	TRBJ2-3	CASSPEGGGTDTQYF
TRBV29-1	TRBJ1-1	CSVTGVLNTEAFF
TRBV12-3/TRBV12-4	TRBJ2-1	CASSFDSGGSNNEQFF
TRBV6-5	TRBJ1-4	CATEPPRTGVNEKLFF
TRBV6-1	TRBJ1-2	CATQAPGSYGYTF
TRBV6-5	TRBJ2-2	CASSNLQGPGELFF
TRBV6-5	TRBJ1-1	CASSYTQNTEAFF
TRBV9	TRBJ2-2	CASSEGGNTGELFF
TRBV6-8	TRBJ2-6	CASSPPSWRSSGANVLTF
TRBV7-3	TRBJ1-1	CASSLMGGLNTEAFF
TRBV4-2	TRBJ1-5	CASSQLGQPQHF
TRBV25-1	TRBJ1-4	CASSELAGTEKLFF
TRBV12-3/TRBV12-4	TRBJ2-1	CASSLLGRGDLYNEQFF
TRBV29-1	TRBJ2-4	CSVELEGENIQYF
TRBV5-1	TRBJ2-1	CASSSQGLLYNEQFF
TRBV11-2	TRBJ1-5	CASSHTGTGRSWNQPQHF
TRBV20-1	TRBJ2-3	CSASDLWDTQYF
TRBV20-1	TRBJ2-3	CSAYTQGPITDTQYF
TRBV20-1	TRBJ2-5	CSALANPLEETQYF
TRBV18	TRBJ1-1	CASSPKTGLNTEAFF
TRBV5-1	TRBJ2-2	CASSLAGDYRDYTGELFF
TRBV20-1	TRBJ2-1	CSARDRPYNEQFF
TRBV4-3	TRBJ2-2	CASSQGTATGELFF
TRBV12-3/TRBV12-4	TRBJ2-5	CASSPPMRGPGETQYF
TRBV15	TRBJ2-1	CATSRDRGSGGISEQFF
TRBV4-2	TRBJ1-4	CASSPAIGVRAQLFF
TRBV20-1	TRBJ2-5	CSAQDRAETQYF
TRBV7-6	TRBJ2-3	CASSSFEWVDTQYF
TRBV5-1	TRBJ1-1	CASSLEGPGGFTEAFF
TRBV24-1	TRBJ2-1	CATSDYRSLDNEQFF
TRBV12-3/TRBV12-4	TRBJ2-5	CASSLGGLGKETQYF
TRBV20-1	TRBJ2-7	CSAREGRGYEQYF